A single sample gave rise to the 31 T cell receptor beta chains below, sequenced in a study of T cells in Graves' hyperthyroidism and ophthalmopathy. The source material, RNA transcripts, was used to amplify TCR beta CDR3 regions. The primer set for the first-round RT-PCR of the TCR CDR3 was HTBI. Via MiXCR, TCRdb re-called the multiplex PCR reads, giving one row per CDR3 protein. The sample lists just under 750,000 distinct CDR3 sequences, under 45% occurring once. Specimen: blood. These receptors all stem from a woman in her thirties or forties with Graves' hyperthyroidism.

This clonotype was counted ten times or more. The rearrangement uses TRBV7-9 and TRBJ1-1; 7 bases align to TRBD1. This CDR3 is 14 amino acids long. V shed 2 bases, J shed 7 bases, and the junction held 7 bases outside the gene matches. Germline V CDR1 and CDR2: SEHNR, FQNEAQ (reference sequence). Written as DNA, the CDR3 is TGTGCCAGCAGCTTAACGACAGGGCCCGATGAAGCTTTCTTT. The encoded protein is CASSLTTGPDEAFF.

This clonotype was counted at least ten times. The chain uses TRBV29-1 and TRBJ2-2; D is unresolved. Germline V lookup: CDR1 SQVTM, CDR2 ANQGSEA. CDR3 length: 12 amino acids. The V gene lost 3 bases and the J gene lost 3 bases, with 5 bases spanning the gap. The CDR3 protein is CSVDTDTGELFF. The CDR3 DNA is TGCAGCGTTGATACTGACACCGGGGAGCTGTTTTTT.

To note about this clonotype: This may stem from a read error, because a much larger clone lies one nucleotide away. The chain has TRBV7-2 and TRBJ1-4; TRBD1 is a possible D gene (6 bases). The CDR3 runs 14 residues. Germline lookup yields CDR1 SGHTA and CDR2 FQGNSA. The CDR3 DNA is TGTGCCAGCAGCTTGGCAGGGGCTAATGAAAGACTGTTTTTT. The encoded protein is CASSLAGANERLFF.

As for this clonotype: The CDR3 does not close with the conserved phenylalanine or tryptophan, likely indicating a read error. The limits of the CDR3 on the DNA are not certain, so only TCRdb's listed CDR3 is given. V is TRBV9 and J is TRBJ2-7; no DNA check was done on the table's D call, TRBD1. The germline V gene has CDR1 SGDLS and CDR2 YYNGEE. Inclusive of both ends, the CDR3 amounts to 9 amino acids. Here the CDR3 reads CASSVGRDR.

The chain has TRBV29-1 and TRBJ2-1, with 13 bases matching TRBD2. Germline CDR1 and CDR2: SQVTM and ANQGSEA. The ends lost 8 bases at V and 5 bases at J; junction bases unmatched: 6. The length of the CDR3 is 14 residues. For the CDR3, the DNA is TGCAGCATCTCACTAGCGGGAGGGCACAATGAGCAGTTCTTC. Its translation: CSISLAGGHNEQFF.

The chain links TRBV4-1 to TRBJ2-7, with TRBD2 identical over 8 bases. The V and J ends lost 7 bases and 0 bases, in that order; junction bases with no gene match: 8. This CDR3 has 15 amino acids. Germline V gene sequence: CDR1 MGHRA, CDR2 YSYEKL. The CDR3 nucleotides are TGCGCCAGCACACCGGGACTAGGGCACTCCTACGAGCAGTACTTC. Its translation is CASTPGLGHSYEQYF.

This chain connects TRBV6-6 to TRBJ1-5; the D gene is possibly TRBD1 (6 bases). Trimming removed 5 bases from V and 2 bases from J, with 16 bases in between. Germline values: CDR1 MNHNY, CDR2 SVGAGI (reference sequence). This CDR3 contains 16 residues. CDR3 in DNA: TGTGCCAGCAGTACACCGACAGGTCTCGGCAATCAGCCCCAGCATTTT. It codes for CASSTPTGLGNQPQHF.

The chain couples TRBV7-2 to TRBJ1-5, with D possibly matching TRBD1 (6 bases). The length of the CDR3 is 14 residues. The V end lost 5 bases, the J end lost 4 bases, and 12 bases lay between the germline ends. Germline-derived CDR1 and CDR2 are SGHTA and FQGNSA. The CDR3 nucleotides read TGTGCCAGCAGCCGTGACAGGCTTAATCAGCCCCAGCATTTT. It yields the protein CASSRDRLNQPQHF.

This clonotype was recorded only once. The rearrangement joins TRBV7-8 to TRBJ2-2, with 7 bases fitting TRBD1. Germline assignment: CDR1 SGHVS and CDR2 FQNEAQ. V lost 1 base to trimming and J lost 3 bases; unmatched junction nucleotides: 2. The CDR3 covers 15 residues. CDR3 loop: CASSLGTGHTGELFF. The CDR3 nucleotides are TGTGCCAGCAGCTTAGGGACAGGACACACCGGGGAGCTGTTTTTT. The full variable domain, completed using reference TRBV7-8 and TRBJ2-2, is GAGVSQSPRYKVAKRGQDVALRCDPISGHVSLFWYQQALGQGPEFLTYFQNEAQLDKSGLPSDRFFAERPEGSVSTLKIQRTQQEDSAVYLCASSLGTGHTGELFFGEGSRLTVL.

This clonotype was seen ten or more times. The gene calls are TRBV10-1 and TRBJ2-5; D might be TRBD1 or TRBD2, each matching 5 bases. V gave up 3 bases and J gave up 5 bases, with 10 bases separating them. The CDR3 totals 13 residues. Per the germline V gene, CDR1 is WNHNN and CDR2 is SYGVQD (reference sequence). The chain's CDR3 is CASSDSRDETQYF. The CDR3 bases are TGCGCCAGCAGTGACAGCAGGGACGAGACCCAGTACTTC.

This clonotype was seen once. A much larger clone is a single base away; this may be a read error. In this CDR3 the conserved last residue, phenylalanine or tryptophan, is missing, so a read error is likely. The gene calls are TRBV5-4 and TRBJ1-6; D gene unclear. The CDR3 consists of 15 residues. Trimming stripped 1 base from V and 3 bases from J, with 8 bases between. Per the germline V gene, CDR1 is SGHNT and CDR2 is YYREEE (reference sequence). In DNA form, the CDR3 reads TGTGCCAGCAGCTTGCGGGCAAACTATAATTCACCCCTCCACCTT. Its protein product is CASSLRANYNSPLHL.

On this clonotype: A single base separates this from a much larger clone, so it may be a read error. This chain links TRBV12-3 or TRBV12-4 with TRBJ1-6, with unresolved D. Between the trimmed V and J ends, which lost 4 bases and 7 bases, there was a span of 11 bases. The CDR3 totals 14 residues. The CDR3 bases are TGTGCCAGCAGTTCGGGTTGGCGAAATTCACCCCTCCACTTT. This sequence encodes CASSSGWRNSPLHF.

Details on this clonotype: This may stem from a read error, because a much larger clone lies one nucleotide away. CDR3 loop: CASSLRDRIYSPLHF. In nucleotides, the CDR3 is TGTGCCAGCAGTCTCCGGGACAGGATATATTCACCCCTCCACTTT. V and J are TRBV25-1 and TRBJ1-6, with 8 bases aligning to TRBD1. There are 15 residues in the CDR3. J lost 8 bases, V lost 5 bases, and 8 bases had no gene match. CDR1 is MGHDK, CDR2 SYGVNS, per germline.

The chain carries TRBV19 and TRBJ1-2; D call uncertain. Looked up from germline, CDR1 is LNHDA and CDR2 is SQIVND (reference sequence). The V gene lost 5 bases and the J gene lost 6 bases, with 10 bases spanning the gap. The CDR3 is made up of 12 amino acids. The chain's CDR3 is CASSLQNHGYTF. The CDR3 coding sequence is TGTGCCAGTAGTTTGCAAAACCATGGCTACACCTTC.

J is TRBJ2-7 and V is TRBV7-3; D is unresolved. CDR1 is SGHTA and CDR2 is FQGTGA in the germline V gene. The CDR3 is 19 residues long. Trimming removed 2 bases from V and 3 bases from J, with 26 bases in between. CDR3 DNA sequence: TGTGCCAGCAGCTTAGGTCTCGGTTCTCCTCTAGTGGTCGTCTACGAGCAGTACTTC. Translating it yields CASSLGLGSPLVVVYEQYF.

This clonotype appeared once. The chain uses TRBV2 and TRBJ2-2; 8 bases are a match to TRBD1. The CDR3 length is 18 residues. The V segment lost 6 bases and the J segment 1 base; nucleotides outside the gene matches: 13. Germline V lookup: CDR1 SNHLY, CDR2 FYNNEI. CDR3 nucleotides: TGTGCCAGCAGGGTTTATCGCTGGGGACAGGTGAACACCGGGGAGCTGTTTTTT. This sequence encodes CASRVYRWGQVNTGELFF.

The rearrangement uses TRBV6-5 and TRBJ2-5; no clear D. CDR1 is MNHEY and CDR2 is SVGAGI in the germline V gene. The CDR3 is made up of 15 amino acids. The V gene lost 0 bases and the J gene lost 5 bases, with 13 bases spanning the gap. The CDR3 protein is CASSYSTPSPETQYF. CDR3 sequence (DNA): TGTGCCAGCAGTTACTCGACCCCCAGTCCCGAGACCCAGTACTTC.

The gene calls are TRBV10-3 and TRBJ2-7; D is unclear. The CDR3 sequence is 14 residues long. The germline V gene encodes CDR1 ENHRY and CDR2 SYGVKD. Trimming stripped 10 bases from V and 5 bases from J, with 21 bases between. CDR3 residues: CASTFLDPPDEQYF. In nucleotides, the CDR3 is TGTGCCAGCACCTTTTTAGACCCTCCCGACGAGCAGTACTTC.

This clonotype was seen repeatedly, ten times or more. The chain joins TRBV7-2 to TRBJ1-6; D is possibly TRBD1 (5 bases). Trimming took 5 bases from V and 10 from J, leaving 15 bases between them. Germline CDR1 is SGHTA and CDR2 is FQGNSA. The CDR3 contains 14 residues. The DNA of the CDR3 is TGTGCCAGCAGCGACCGGACAAGTCCCTCACCCCTCCACTTT. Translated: CASSDRTSPSPLHF.

CDR3 residues: CSARDLSDRGYQPQHF. CDR3 nucleotides: TGCAGTGCTAGAGATTTGTCGGACAGGGGGTATCAGCCCCAGCATTTT. The chain has TRBV20-1 and TRBJ1-5, with 10 bases that match TRBD1. Germline V gene lookup returns CDR1 DFQATT and CDR2 SNEGSKA (reference sequence). This CDR3 is built from 16 residues. After removal of 0 bases from V and 5 bases from J, the junction contained 7 bases not matched to a gene.

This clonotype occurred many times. The CDR3 DNA reads TGTGCCAGCAGCTTAGACCCCACTAGTGCAGAGACCCAGTACTTC. This encodes CASSLDPTSAETQYF. V gene TRBV7-6 combines with J gene TRBJ2-5; tentative D call: TRBD2 (5 bases). The CDR3 length is 15 residues. Germline values: CDR1 SGHVS, CDR2 FNYEAQ. V lost 1 base, J lost 4 bases, and 13 bases lay in between.

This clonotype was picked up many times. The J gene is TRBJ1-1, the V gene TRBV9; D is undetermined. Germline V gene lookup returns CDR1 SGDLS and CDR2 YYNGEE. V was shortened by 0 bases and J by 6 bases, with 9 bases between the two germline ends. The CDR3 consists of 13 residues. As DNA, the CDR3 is TGTGCCAGCAGCGTAGGACGTCTTTCTGAAGCTTTCTTT. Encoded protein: CASSVGRLSEAFF.

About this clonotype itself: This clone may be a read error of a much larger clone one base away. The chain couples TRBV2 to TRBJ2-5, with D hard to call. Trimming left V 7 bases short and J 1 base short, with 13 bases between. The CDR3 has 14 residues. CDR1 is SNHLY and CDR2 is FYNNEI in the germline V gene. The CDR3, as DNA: TGTGCCAGCATCCTAGGAAGGTCCCAAGAGACCCAGTACTTC. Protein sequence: CASILGRSQETQYF.

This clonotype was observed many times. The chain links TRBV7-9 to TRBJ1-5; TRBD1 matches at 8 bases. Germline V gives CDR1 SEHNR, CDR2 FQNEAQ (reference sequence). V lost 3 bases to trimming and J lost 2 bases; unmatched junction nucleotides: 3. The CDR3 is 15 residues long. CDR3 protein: CASSLDREGNQPQHF. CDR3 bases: TGTGCCAGCAGCTTGGACAGGGAAGGCAATCAGCCCCAGCATTTT.

CDR3 residues: CATSRESAGTGGADGYTF. Written as DNA, the CDR3 is TGTGCCACCAGCAGAGAATCGGCCGGGACAGGGGGAGCAGATGGCTACACCTTC. The chain carries TRBV15 and TRBJ1-2; 11 nucleotides align to TRBD1. Trimming took 0 bases from V and 6 from J; bases not matched to a gene: 12. Germline CDR1 is LNHNV and CDR2 is YYDKDF (reference sequence). The CDR3 length is 18 residues.

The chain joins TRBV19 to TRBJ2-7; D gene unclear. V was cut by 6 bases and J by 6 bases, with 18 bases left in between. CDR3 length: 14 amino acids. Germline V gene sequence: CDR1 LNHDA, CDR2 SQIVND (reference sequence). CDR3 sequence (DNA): TGTGCCAGTAGGTCGGGCCAGGCCATTGGCGAGCAGTACTTC. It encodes CASRSGQAIGEQYF. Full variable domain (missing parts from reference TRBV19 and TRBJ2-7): DGGITQSPKYLFRKEGQNVTLSCEQNLNHDAMYWYRQDPGQGLRLIYYSQIVNDFQKGDIAEGYSVSREKKESFPLTVTSAQKNPTAFYLCASRSGQAIGEQYFGPGTRLTVT.

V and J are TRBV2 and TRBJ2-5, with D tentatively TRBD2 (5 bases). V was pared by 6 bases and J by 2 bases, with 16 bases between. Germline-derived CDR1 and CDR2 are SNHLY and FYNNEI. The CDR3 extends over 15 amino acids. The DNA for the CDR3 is TGTGCCAGCAGCCTTCCCCCCGGACTTCAAGAGACCCAGTACTTC. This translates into CASSLPPGLQETQYF.

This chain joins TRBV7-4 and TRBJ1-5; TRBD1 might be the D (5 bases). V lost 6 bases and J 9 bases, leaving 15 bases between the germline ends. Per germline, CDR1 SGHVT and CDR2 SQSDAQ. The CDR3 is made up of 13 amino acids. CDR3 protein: CASSWDHNGPQHF. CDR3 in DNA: TGTGCCAGCAGTTGGGACCACAACGGGCCCCAGCATTTT.

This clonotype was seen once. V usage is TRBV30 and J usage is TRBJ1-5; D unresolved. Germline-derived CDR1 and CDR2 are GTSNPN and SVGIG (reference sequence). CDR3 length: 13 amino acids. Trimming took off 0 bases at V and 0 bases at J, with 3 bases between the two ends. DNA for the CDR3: TGTGCCTGGAGTGTCGATAGCAATCAGCCCCAGCATTTT. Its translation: CAWSVDSNQPQHF.

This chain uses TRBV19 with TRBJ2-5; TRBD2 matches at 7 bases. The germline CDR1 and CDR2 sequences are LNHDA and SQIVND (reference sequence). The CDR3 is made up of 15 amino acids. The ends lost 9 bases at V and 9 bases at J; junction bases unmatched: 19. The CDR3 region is CASSLVMGGGQPQYF. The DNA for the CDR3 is TGTGCCAGCAGCTTAGTAATGGGGGGGGGTCAGCCCCAGTACTTC.

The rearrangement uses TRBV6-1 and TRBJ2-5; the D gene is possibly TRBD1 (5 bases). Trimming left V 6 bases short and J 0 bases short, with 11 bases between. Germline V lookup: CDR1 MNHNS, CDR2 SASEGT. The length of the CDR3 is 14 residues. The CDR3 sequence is CASRSDRYQETQYF. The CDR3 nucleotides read TGTGCCAGCAGATCTGACAGATACCAAGAGACCCAGTACTTC.